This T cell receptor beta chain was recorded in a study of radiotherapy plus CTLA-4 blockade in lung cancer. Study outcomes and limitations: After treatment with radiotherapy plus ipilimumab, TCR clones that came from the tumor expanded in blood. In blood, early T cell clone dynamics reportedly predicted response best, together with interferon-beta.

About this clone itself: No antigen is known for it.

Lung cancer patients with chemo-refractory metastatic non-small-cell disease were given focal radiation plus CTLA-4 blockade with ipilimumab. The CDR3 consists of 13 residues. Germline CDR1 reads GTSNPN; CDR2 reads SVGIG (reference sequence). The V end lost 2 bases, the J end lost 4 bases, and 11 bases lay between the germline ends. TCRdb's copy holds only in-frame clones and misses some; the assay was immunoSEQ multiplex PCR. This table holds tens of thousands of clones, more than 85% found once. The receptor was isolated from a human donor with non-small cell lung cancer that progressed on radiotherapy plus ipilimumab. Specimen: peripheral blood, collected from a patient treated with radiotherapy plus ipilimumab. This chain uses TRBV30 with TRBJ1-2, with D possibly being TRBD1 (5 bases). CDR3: CAWSRGTFYGYTF. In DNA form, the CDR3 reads TGTGCCTGGAGTCGGGGGACCTTCTATGGCTACACCTTC.